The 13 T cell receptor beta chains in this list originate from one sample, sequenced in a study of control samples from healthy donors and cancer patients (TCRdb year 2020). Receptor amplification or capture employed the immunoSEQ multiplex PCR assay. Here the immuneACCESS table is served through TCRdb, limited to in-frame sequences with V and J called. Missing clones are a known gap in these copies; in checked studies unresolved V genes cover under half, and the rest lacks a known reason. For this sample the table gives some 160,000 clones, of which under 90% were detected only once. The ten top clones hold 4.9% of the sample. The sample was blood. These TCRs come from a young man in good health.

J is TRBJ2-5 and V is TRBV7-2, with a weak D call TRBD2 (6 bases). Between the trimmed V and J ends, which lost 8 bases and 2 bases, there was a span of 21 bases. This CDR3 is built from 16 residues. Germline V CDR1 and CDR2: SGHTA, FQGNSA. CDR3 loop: CASQNPTEAGQETQYF. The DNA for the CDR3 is TGTGCCAGCCAGAACCCCACCGAGGCGGGGCAAGAGACCCAGTACTTC.

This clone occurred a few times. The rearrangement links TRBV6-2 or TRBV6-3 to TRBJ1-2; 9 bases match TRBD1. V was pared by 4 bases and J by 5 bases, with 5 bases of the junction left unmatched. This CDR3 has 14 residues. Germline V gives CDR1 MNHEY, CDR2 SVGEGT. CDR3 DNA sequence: TGTGCCAGCAGTTTCACAGGGGGCTGGTATGGCTACACCTTC. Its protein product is CASSFTGGWYGYTF.

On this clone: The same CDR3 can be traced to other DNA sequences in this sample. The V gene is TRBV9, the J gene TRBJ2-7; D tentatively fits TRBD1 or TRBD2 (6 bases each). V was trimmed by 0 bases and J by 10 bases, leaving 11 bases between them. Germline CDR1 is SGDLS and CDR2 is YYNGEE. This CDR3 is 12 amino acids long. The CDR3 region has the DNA TGTGCCAGCAGCGTAGATAGGGGGGAACAGTACTTC. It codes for CASSVDRGEQYF. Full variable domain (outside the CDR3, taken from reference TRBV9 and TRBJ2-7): DSGVTQTPKHLITATGQRVTLRCSPRSGDLSVYWYQQSLDQGLQFLIQYYNGEERAKGNILERFSAQQFPDLHSELNLSSLELGDSALYFCASSVDRGEQYFGPGTRLTVT.

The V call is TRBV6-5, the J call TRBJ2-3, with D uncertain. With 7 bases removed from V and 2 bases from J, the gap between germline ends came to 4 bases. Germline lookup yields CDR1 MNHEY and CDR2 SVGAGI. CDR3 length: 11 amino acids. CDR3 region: CASTSTDTQYF. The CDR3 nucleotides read TGTGCCAGCACTTCCACAGATACGCAGTATTTT.

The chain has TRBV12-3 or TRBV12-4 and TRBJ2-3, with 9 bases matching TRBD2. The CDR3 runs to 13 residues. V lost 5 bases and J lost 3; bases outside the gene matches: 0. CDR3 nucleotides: TGTGCCAGCAGTAGCGGGAGGACAGATACGCAGTATTTT. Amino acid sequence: CASSSGRTDTQYF.

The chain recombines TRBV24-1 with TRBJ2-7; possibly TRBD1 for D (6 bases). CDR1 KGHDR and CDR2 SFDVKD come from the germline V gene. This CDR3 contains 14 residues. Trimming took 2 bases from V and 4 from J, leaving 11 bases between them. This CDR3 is CATSDSRTGYEQYF. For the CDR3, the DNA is TGTGCCACCAGTGATTCCCGCACAGGGTACGAGCAGTACTTC.

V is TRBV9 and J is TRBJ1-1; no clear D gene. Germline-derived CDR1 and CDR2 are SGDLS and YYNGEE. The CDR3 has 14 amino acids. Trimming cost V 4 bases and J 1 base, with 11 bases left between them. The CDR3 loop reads CASSPERQNTEAFF. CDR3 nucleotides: TGTGCCAGCAGCCCAGAGCGGCAGAACACTGAAGCTTTCTTT.

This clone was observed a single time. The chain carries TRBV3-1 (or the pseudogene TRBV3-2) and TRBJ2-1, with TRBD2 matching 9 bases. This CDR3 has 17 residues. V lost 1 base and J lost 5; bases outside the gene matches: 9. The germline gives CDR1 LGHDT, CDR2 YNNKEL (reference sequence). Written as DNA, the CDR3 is TGTGCCAGCAGCCAAGCCCCGCCTAGCGGGATTAACAATGAGCAGTTCTTC. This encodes CASSQAPPSGINNEQFF.

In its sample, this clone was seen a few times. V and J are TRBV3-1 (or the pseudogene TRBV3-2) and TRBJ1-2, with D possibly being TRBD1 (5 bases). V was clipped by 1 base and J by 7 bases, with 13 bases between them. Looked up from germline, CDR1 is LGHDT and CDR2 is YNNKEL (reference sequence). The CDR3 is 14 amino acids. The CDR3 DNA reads TGTGCCAGCAGCCAAGGCCAAACCGGGGGTGGCTACACCTTC. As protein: CASSQGQTGGGYTF.

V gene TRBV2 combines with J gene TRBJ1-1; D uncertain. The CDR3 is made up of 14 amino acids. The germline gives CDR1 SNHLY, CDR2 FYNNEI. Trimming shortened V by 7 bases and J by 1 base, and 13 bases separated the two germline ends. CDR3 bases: TGTGCCAGCACTCCGGCGGGGAGGAACACTGAAGCTTTCTTT. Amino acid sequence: CASTPAGRNTEAFF.

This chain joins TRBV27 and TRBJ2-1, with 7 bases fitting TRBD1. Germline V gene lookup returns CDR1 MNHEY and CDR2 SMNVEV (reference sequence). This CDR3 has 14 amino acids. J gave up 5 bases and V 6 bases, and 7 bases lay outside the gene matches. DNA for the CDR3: TGTGCCAGCAGGTCCCAGACAGGGCACAATGAGCAGTTCTTC. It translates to CASRSQTGHNEQFF.

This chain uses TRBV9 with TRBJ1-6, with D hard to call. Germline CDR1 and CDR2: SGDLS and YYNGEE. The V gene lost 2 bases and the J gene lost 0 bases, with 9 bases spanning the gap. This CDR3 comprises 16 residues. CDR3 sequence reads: CASSVPWSSYNSPLHF. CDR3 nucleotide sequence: TGTGCCAGCAGCGTTCCGTGGAGCTCCTATAATTCACCCCTCCACTTT.

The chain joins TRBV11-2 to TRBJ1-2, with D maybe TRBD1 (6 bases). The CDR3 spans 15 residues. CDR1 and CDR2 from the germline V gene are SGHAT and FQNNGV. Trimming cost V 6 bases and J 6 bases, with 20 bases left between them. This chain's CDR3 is CASRATPGQLDGYTF. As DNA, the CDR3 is TGTGCCAGCAGAGCTACCCCAGGACAGTTGGATGGCTACACCTTC. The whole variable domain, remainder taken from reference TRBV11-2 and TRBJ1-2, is EAGVAQSPRYKIIEKRQSVAFWCNPISGHATLYWYQQILGQGPKLLIQFQNNGVVDDSQLPKDRFSAERLKGVDSTLKIQPAKLEDSAVYLCASRATPGQLDGYTFGSGTRLTVV.